The next 28 T cell receptor beta chains were all read from a single sample in a study of CD8 T cells in Susac syndrome. Random hexamers primed reverse transcription of 0.5 to 1 ug RNA. TCRdb fed the immunoSEQ multiplex PCR reads into MiXCR, producing one record per CDR3 protein. The sample lists roughly 110,000 distinct CDR3 sequences, approximately 90% occurring once. The source material was CD8+ T cells from PBMCs. Receptors originate from a human donor in good health.

The gene calls are TRBV5-1 and TRBJ2-5; D remains ambiguous. V shed 4 bases and J shed 0 bases, with 13 bases lying between them. Germline V gene sequence: CDR1 SGHRS, CDR2 YFSETQ. The CDR3 is 15 amino acids. This chain's CDR3 is CASSIQPGDQETQYF. For the CDR3, the DNA is TGCGCCAGCAGCATCCAACCCGGTGACCAAGAGACCCAGTACTTC.

This clonotype was seen only a few times. V and J are TRBV7-2 and TRBJ2-3; 7 bases map to TRBD1. The V segment lost 6 bases and the J segment 1 base; nucleotides outside the gene matches: 7. The CDR3 consists of 15 residues. Germline CDR1 and CDR2: SGHTA and FQGNSA. The CDR3 region has the DNA TGTGCCAGCAGTCTACGAGGGACAGGCACAGATACGCAGTATTTT. This codes for CASSLRGTGTDTQYF.

This clonotype showed up just once. The V gene is TRBV7-9, the J gene TRBJ1-1; 8 bases match TRBD1. CDR3 length equals 14 residues. Per germline, CDR1 SEHNR and CDR2 FQNEAQ (reference sequence). V lost 5 bases to trimming and J lost 3 bases; unmatched junction nucleotides: 5. CDR3 sequence reads: CASSPLGQDTEAFF. The CDR3 nucleotides read TGTGCCAGCAGCCCACTGGGACAGGACACTGAAGCTTTCTTT.

Only one count was recorded for this clonotype. This chain links TRBV7-3 with TRBJ2-5, with D perhaps matching TRBD1 or TRBD2 (5 bases each). The CDR3 is 13 amino acids. Trimming took off 5 bases at V and 6 bases at J, with 13 bases between the two ends. The germline V gene encodes CDR1 SGHTA and CDR2 FQGTGA. The CDR3 DNA reads as TGTGCCAGCAGCCCGGGGCAGGGCAAGACCCAGTACTTC. Translation gives CASSPGQGKTQYF.

There are a few counts of this clonotype. The chain joins TRBV5-5 to TRBJ1-1; D remains ambiguous. CDR1 SGHKS and CDR2 YYEKEE come from the germline V gene (reference sequence). CDR3 length: 11 amino acids. Between the trimmed V and J ends, which lost 0 bases and 3 bases, there was a span of 0 bases. CDR3 residues: CASSLDTEAFF. The DNA of the CDR3 is TGTGCCAGCAGCTTGGACACTGAAGCTTTCTTT.

The chain joins TRBV2 to TRBJ2-1; D is unresolved. Germline V gene lookup returns CDR1 SNHLY and CDR2 FYNNEI. V was trimmed by 0 bases and J by 9 bases, leaving 6 bases between them. CDR3 length: 12 residues. CDR3 region: CASSEAWSEQFF. The CDR3 coding sequence is TGTGCCAGCAGTGAAGCGTGGAGTGAGCAGTTCTTC. The variable domain in full, with the rest retrieved from reference TRBV2 and TRBJ2-1, is EPEVTQTPSHQVTQMGQEVILRCVPISNHLYFYWYRQILGQKVEFLVSFYNNEISEKSEIFDDQFSVERPDGSNFTLKIRSTKLEDSAMYFCASSEAWSEQFFGPGTRLTVL.

The J gene is TRBJ2-2, the V gene TRBV7-8; D remains unclear. V was cut by 2 bases and J by 3 bases, with 10 bases left in between. The CDR3 loop spans 15 amino acids. Germline-derived CDR1 and CDR2 are SGHVS and FQNEAQ. CDR3: CASSLNRMYTGELFF. The CDR3 DNA is TGTGCCAGCAGCTTAAATCGGATGTACACCGGGGAGCTGTTTTTT. The whole variable domain, remainder taken from reference TRBV7-8 and TRBJ2-2, is GAGVSQSPRYKVAKRGQDVALRCDPISGHVSLFWYQQALGQGPEFLTYFQNEAQLDKSGLPSDRFFAERPEGSVSTLKIQRTQQEDSAVYLCASSLNRMYTGELFFGEGSRLTVL.

Regarding this clonotype: One base away lies a much larger clone, so this may be a sequencing read error. The chain is built from TRBV5-4 and TRBJ2-7; D is undetermined. This CDR3 comprises 16 residues. V lost 0 bases, J lost 4 bases, and 17 bases lay in between. The germline V gene encodes CDR1 SGHNT and CDR2 YYREEE (reference sequence). CDR3 DNA: TGTGCCAGCAGCTTGGAGGCGGATCCCTCTAGATACGAGCAGTACTTC. Its protein is CASSLEADPSRYEQYF.

V is TRBV7-8 and J is TRBJ2-2, with 7 positions matching TRBD1. Germline V CDR1 and CDR2: SGHVS, FQNEAQ. There are 16 residues in the CDR3. J lost 6 bases, V lost 5 bases, and 12 bases had no gene match. CDR3 loop: CASSLAHRGRAGELFF. The CDR3 DNA reads TGTGCCAGCAGCCTCGCTCACAGGGGAAGGGCCGGGGAGCTGTTTTTT.

This clonotype appeared once. The CDR3 nucleotides are TGTGCCAGCAGCTTAAACGGGATGGCCCAGTACTTC. Protein sequence: CASSLNGMAQYF. The chain is built from TRBV7-2 and TRBJ2-5, with D possibly being TRBD2 (5 bases). Trimming removed 2 bases at V and 9 bases at J, with 10 bases between. The CDR3 is 12 residues long. Germline V gene sequence: CDR1 SGHTA, CDR2 FQGNSA. Combining the CDR3 with reference TRBV7-2 and TRBJ2-5 gives the whole variable domain GAGVSQSPSNKVTEKGKDVELRCDPISGHTALYWYRQSLGQGLEFLIYFQGNSAPDKSGLPSDRFSAERTGGSVSTLTIQRTQQEDSAVYLCASSLNGMAQYFGPGTRLLVL.

The chain recombines TRBV5-1 with TRBJ2-3; D tentatively fits TRBD1 or TRBD2 (5 bases each). V was cut by 4 bases and J by 0 bases, with 21 bases left in between. The CDR3 sequence is 18 residues long. Germline V gene lookup returns CDR1 SGHRS and CDR2 YFSETQ. CDR3 sequence reads: CASSPGPGSSPSTDTQYF. The CDR3 bases are TGCGCCAGCAGCCCGGGACCGGGATCCTCGCCTAGCACAGATACGCAGTATTTT. The full variable domain, with the rest looked up from reference TRBV5-1 and TRBJ2-3, is KAGVTQTPRYLIKTRGQQVTLSCSPISGHRSVSWYQQTPGQGLQFLFEYFSETQRNKGNFPGRFSGRQFSNSRSEMNVSTLELGDSALYLCASSPGPGSSPSTDTQYFGPGTRLTVL.

The CDR3: CASSYSQGHRGYTF. The DNA of the CDR3 is TGTGCCAGCAGTTACTCCCAGGGGCATCGCGGCTACACCTTC. V is TRBV6-5 and J is TRBJ1-2; the D gene is possibly TRBD1 (6 bases). Germline CDR1 reads MNHEY; CDR2 reads SVGAGI. The CDR3 has 14 residues. Between the trimmed V and J ends, which lost 0 bases and 8 bases, there was a span of 13 bases.

This chain connects TRBV2 to TRBJ2-1; D might be TRBD1 (6 bases). V lost 6 bases to trimming and J lost 6 bases, with 6 bases between them. Germline CDR1 is SNHLY and CDR2 is FYNNEI. This CDR3 has 11 amino acids. The CDR3 bases are TGTGCCAGCAGAGGGGGCAATGAGCAGTTCTTC. Protein product: CASRGGNEQFF. Based on the CDR3 plus reference TRBV2 and TRBJ2-1, the full variable domain is EPEVTQTPSHQVTQMGQEVILRCVPISNHLYFYWYRQILGQKVEFLVSFYNNEISEKSEIFDDQFSVERPDGSNFTLKIRSTKLEDSAMYFCASRGGNEQFFGPGTRLTVL.

This chain uses TRBV29-1 with TRBJ1-3; TRBD1 matches 9 bases. Losses at the gene ends were 3 bases for V and 2 bases for J; bases not matched to a gene: 5. The CDR3 consists of 15 residues. The germline gives CDR1 SQVTM, CDR2 ANQGSEA. For the CDR3, the DNA is TGCAGCGTTGAGGGACAGGGAACCGCTGGAAACACCATATATTTT. It translates to CSVEGQGTAGNTIYF.

This chain connects TRBV7-9 to TRBJ2-7, with unresolved D. Germline V gene data show CDR1 as SEHNR and CDR2 as FQNEAQ (reference sequence). Trimming took off 4 bases at V and 2 bases at J, with 6 bases between the two ends. The CDR3 length is 12 residues. CDR3 in DNA: TGTGCCAGCAGCTCAGCCCCCTACGAGCAGTACTTC. Encoded protein: CASSSAPYEQYF.

The gene calls are TRBV28 and TRBJ2-1; D is unclear. Germline assignment: CDR1 MDHEN and CDR2 SYDVKM. The CDR3 extends over 13 amino acids. V lost 3 bases and J lost 0, with 3 bases in between. CDR3 protein: CASSFFSYNEQFF. The CDR3 region has the DNA TGTGCCAGCAGTTTTTTCTCCTACAATGAGCAGTTCTTC. Using reference TRBV28 and TRBJ2-1 for the parts outside the CDR3, the full variable domain is DVKVTQSSRYLVKRTGEKVFLECVQDMDHENMFWYRQDPGLGLRLIYFSYDVKMKEKGDIPEGYSVSREKKERFSLILESASTNQTSMYLCASSFFSYNEQFFGPGTRLTVL.

The CDR3: CASSRDRRTYEQYF. CDR3 sequence (DNA): TGTGCCAGCAGCCGGGACAGGCGAACCTACGAGCAGTACTTC. The chain joins TRBV7-2 to TRBJ2-7, with 8 bases that match TRBD1. Trimming cost V 5 bases and J 2 bases; bases outside gene matches: 5. The CDR3 spans 14 residues. The germline V gene has CDR1 SGHTA and CDR2 FQGNSA. The complete variable domain, with remaining parts taken from reference TRBV7-2 and TRBJ2-7, reads GAGVSQSPSNKVTEKGKDVELRCDPISGHTALYWYRQSLGQGLEFLIYFQGNSAPDKSGLPSDRFSAERTGGSVSTLTIQRTQQEDSAVYLCASSRDRRTYEQYFGPGTRLTVT.

The J gene is TRBJ1-3, the V gene TRBV7-2; 11 bases are a match to TRBD1. This CDR3 has 15 residues. From germline, CDR1 is SGHTA and CDR2 FQGNSA. V trimming: 3 bases; J trimming: 4 bases; junction bases outside the gene matches: 2. In DNA, the CDR3 is TGTGCCAGCAGCTTGGACAGGGGGCCGGGAAACACCATATATTTT. Protein sequence: CASSLDRGPGNTIYF.

The chain has TRBV5-1 and TRBJ1-1, with D tentatively TRBD1 (6 bases). From germline, CDR1 is SGHRS and CDR2 YFSETQ. The V end was cut by 1 base, the J end by 0 bases, with 19 bases between. This CDR3 region has 18 residues. DNA of the CDR3: TGCGCCAGCAGCTTGAGGGGGGGATGGCAGGGGCTGAACACTGAAGCTTTCTTT. As protein: CASSLRGGWQGLNTEAFF.

Turning to this clonotype: An end of the junction does not agree with germline; a read error may underlie this. This chain joins TRBV7-3 and TRBJ2-1; no clear D. The V gene's germline CDR1 is SGHTA and CDR2 FQGTGA. The CDR3 is 13 amino acids. The CDR3, as DNA: TGTGCCAGCTCGTTCGGCTCCGACAATGAGCAGTTCTTC. Translation: CASSFGSDNEQFF.

The V gene is TRBV7-4, the J gene TRBJ1-1; TRBD1 might be the D (5 bases). V was pared by 10 bases and J by 4 bases, with 16 bases between. The CDR3 runs to 13 residues. Germline loops: CDR1 SGHVT, CDR2 SQSDAQ. In nucleotides, the CDR3 is TGTGCCACCAGGGCCGAAGCGGGCACTGAAGCTTTCTTT. Translated, it gives CATRAEAGTEAFF.

As for this clonotype: Mismatch with germline at one junction end may stem from a read error. The chain carries TRBV29-1 and TRBJ1-1; D ambiguous. Germline V gene sequence: CDR1 SQVTM, CDR2 ANQGSEA. This CDR3 is 12 amino acids long. The CDR3 here is CGVLKSGTEAFF. CDR3 sequence (DNA): TGCGGCGTTTTAAAATCAGGAACTGAAGCTTTCTTT.

The rearrangement uses TRBV5-6 and TRBJ2-2; 14 bases map to TRBD2. V was clipped by 4 bases and J by 4 bases; unmatched bases: 15. The CDR3 runs 20 residues. Germline V gives CDR1 SGHDT, CDR2 YYEEEE. CDR3: CASSHRIGLAGGLTTGELFF. The CDR3 coding sequence is TGTGCCAGCAGCCACCGTATCGGACTAGCGGGGGGCCTCACCACCGGGGAGCTGTTTTTT.

The chain recombines TRBV7-8 with TRBJ2-1; 9 bases agree with TRBD2. Germline V lookup: CDR1 SGHVS, CDR2 FQNEAQ. CDR3 length: 17 amino acids. Trimming cost V 5 bases and J 2 bases; bases outside gene matches: 10. Here the CDR3 DNA reads TGTGCCAGCAGCCCTCAGGTTGCGGGAGGGCCCTACAATGAGCAGTTCTTC. The encoded protein is CASSPQVAGGPYNEQFF.

The V and J genes are TRBV15 and TRBJ2-4; the D gene is possibly TRBD2 (6 bases). This CDR3 is 16 amino acids long. Trimming removed 1 base from V and 0 bases from J, with 10 bases in between. The germline V gene encodes CDR1 LNHNV and CDR2 YYDKDF (reference sequence). CDR3 nucleotides: TGTGCCACCAGCAGAGGTGTGGAGGGAGCCAAAAACATTCAGTACTTC. Translating gives CATSRGVEGAKNIQYF.

V and J are TRBV30 and TRBJ2-1; 8 bases agree with TRBD2. CDR1 and CDR2 from the germline V gene are GTSNPN and SVGIG (reference sequence). V was clipped by 2 bases and J by 6 bases; unmatched bases: 6. This CDR3 comprises 14 residues. The CDR3, as DNA: TGTGCCTGGAGTATTGGACTAGCATCCAATGAGCAGTTCTTC. Translated: CAWSIGLASNEQFF.

J is TRBJ2-2 and V is TRBV11-2; 9 positions agree with TRBD2. V dropped 4 bases and J dropped 1; count of bases not matched to a gene: 10. Germline CDR1 is SGHAT and CDR2 is FQNNGV. The CDR3 spans 18 residues. In nucleotides, the CDR3 is TGTGCCAGCAGCTCCAGGGGAAGTAGCGGGGGGAACACCGGGGAGCTGTTTTTT. Encoded protein: CASSSRGSSGGNTGELFF.

The chain has TRBV14 and TRBJ1-2; D not certain. Looked up from germline, CDR1 is SGHDN and CDR2 is FVKESK. The CDR3 contains 13 residues. V gave up 3 bases and J gave up 0 bases, with 5 bases separating them. CDR3 residues: CASSHAANYGYTF. The CDR3 coding sequence is TGTGCCAGCAGCCATGCAGCTAACTATGGCTACACCTTC.